Sequencing of this T cell receptor (beta chain) was carried out in a study of blood T cell repertoires in COVID-19. Study-wide context: From T cells, B-cell-depleted T cells, or PBMCs came the material, which was cDNA or gDNA.

This CDR3 has 16 amino acids. The germline gives CDR1 LNHDA, CDR2 SQIVND (reference sequence). The ends were cut back, 6 bases at V and 1 base at J, with 19 bases in the middle. Original data processing: Reference gene primer amplification yielded estimated nucleated cell counts. Clones were sequenced by immunoSEQ multiplex PCR, and TCRdb holds only the in-frame ones, with some missing. V, J and clone size are those of that table, while D and trimming were read from the DNA. The table lists 150,000 to 200,000 clones, around 83% of them singletons. This chain connects TRBV19 to TRBJ2-7; D perhaps matches TRBD2 (6 bases). Sequencing was carried out using peripheral blood. This TCR was sampled from a man between 40 and 49 years old with acute or convalescent COVID-19. This CDR3 is CASSLGGLIRSYEQYF. The CDR3, as DNA: TGTGCCAGTAGCTTGGGGGGTCTGATAAGGTCCTACGAGCAGTACTTC.